This entry describes one T cell receptor beta chain. The target antigen is unknown. This CDR3 spans 18 amino acids. The germline V gene encodes CDR1 SGDLS and CDR2 YYNGEE. Trimming at V came to 0 bases and at J to 5 bases, leaving 7 bases not matched to a gene. The source of the sample is a study of beta chain features in type 1 diabetes. Cell sorting via CD45RO/CCR7/CD25/CD127/CD95/CD27 was performed to obtain CD4+ naive, central memory, regulatory and stem cell-like memory cells. Isolated RNA was reverse transcribed in full, so expressed TCRB transcripts were sequenced. Profiled with immunoSEQ multiplex PCR; TCRdb holds only in-frame clones, not every one. Of about 170,000 clones in the sample, approximately 8.4% were seen once. Study findings and constraints: Shortening of TCRB CDR3s, moderate but significant, appeared in all four CD4+ subsets of Type 1 diabetes patients. Although PCR might favor shorter templates, it would do so equally in patients and controls. Still unanswered here is whether HLA type influences TCRB rearrangement. Patients showed naive, central memory and Treg TCRB repertoires that appeared more similar than those of healthy donors.

The J gene is TRBJ2-5, the V gene TRBV9, with 16 bases that match TRBD2. The sequenced sample was central memory CD4+ T cells from blood. This TCR was recovered from a young man with type 1 diabetes. The DNA of the CDR3 is TGTGCCAGCAGCGTAGGGGGACTAGCGGGAGGGCGTGTGGAGACCCAGTACTTC. This sequence encodes CASSVGGLAGGRVETQYF.